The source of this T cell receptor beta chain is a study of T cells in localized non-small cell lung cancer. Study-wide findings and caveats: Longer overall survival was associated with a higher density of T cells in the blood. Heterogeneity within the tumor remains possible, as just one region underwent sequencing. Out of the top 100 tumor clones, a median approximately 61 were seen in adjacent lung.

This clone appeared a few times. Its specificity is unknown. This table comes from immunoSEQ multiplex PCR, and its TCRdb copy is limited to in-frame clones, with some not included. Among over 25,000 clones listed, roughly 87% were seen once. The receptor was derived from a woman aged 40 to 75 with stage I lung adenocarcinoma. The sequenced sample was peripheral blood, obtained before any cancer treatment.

The CDR3 reads CASSRGGPPDTQYF. The CDR3 region has the DNA TGTGCCAGCAGCCGGGGGGGGCCCCCAGATACGCAGTATTTT. This chain connects TRBV7-3 to TRBJ2-3, with 8 nucleotides matching TRBD2. J was trimmed by 4 bases and V by 5 bases; bases with no gene match: 5. The CDR3 spans 14 residues. Germline CDR1 is SGHTA and CDR2 is FQGTGA.